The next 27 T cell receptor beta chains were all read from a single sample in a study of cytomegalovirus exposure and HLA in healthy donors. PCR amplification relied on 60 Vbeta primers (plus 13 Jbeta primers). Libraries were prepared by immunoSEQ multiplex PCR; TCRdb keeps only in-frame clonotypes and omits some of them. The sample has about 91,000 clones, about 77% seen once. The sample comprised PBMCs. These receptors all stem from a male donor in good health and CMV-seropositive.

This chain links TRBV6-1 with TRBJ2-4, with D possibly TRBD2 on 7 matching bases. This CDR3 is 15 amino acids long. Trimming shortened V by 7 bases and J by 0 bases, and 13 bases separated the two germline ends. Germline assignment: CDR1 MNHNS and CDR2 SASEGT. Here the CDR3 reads CASKIGGVAKNIQYF. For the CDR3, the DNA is TGTGCCAGCAAAATAGGGGGGGTAGCCAAAAACATTCAGTACTTC.

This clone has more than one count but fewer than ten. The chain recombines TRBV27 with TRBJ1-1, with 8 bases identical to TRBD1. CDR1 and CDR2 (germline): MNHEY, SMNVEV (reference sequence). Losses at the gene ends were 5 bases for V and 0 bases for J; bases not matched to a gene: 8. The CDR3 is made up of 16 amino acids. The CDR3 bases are TGTGCCAGCAGTACTACGGTCAGGGGGCTGAACACTGAAGCTTTCTTT. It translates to CASSTTVRGLNTEAFF.

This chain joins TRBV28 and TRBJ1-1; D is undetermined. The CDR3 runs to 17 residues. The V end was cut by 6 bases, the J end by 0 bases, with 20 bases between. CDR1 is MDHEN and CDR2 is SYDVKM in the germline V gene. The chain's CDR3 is CASSRSGAAPMNTEAFF. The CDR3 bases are TGTGCCAGCAGCCGCAGCGGAGCCGCTCCGATGAACACTGAAGCTTTCTTT.

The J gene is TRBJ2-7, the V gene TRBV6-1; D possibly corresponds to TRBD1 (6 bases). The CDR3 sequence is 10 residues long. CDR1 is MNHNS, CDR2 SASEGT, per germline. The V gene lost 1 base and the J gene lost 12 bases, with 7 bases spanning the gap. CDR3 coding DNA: TGTGCCAGCAGTGAAGGGGGGCCGTACTTC. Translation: CASSEGGPYF.

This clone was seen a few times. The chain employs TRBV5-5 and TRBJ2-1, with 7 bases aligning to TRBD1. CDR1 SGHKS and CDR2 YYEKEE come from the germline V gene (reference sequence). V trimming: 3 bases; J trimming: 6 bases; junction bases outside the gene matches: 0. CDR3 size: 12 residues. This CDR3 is CASSWDSNEQFF. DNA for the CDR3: TGTGCCAGCAGCTGGGACAGCAATGAGCAGTTCTTC.

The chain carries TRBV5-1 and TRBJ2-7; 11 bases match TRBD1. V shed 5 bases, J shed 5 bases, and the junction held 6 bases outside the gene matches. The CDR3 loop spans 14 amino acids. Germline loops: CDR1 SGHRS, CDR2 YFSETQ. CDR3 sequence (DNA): TGCGCCAGCAGTCTGGACAGGGGGCTGAACGAGCAGTACTTC. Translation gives CASSLDRGLNEQYF.

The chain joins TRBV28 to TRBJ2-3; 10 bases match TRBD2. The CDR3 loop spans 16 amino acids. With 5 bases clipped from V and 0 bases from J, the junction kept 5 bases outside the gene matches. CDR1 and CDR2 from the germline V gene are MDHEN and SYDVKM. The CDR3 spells CASSPGLARSTDTQYF. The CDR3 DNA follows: TGTGCCAGCAGTCCGGGACTAGCGAGAAGCACAGATACGCAGTATTTT. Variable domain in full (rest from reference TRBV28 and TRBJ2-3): DVKVTQSSRYLVKRTGEKVFLECVQDMDHENMFWYRQDPGLGLRLIYFSYDVKMKEKGDIPEGYSVSREKKERFSLILESASTNQTSMYLCASSPGLARSTDTQYFGPGTRLTVL.

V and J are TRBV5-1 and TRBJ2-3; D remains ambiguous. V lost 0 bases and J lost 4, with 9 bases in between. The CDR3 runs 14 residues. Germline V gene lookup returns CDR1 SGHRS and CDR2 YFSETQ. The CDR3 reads CASSLDFFADTQYF. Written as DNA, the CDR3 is TGCGCCAGCAGCTTGGACTTCTTTGCAGATACGCAGTATTTT. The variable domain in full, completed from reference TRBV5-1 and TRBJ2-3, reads KAGVTQTPRYLIKTRGQQVTLSCSPISGHRSVSWYQQTPGQGLQFLFEYFSETQRNKGNFPGRFSGRQFSNSRSEMNVSTLELGDSALYLCASSLDFFADTQYFGPGTRLTVL.

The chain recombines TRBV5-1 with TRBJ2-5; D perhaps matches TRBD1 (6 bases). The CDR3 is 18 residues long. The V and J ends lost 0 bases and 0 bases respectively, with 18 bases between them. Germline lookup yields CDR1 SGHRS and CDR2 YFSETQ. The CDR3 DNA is TGCGCCAGCAGCTTGGTGTCAAGGGGGACCGTCAACCAAGAGACCCAGTACTTC. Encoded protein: CASSLVSRGTVNQETQYF.

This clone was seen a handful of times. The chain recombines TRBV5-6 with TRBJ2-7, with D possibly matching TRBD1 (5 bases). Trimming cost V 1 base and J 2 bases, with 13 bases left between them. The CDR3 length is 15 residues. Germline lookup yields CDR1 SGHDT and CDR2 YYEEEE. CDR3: CASSLRAQGTYEQYF. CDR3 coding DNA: TGTGCCAGCAGCTTGCGGGCGCAGGGTACCTACGAGCAGTACTTC.

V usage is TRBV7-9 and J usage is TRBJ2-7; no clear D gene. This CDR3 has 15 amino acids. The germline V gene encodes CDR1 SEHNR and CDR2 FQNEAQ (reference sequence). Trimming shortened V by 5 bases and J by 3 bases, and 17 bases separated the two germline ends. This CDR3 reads CASSHTADTFYEQYF. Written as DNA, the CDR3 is TGTGCCAGCAGCCATACAGCAGATACCTTCTACGAGCAGTACTTC.

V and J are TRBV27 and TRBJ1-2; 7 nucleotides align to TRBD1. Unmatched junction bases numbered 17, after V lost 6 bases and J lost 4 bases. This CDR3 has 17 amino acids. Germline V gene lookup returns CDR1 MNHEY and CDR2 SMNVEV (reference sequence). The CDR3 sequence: CASSQGVTGASSYGYTF. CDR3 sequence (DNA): TGTGCCAGCAGCCAGGGGGTTACAGGGGCGTCGTCCTATGGCTACACCTTC.

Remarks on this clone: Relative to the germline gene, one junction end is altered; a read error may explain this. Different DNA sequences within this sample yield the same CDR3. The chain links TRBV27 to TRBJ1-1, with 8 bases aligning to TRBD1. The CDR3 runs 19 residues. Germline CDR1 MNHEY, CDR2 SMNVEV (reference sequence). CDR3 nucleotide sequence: TGTGCCAGCAGCCTAAGGGGGCCAGGGGGCGCCGGGAGGAACACTGAGGCTTTCTTT. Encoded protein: CASSLRGPGGAGRNTEAFF.

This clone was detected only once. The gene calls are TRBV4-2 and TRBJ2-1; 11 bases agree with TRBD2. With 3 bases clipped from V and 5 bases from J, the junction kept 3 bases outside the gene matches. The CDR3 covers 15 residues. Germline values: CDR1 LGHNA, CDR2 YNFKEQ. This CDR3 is CASSHLAGGNNEQFF. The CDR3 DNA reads TGTGCCAGCAGCCACCTAGCGGGAGGAAACAATGAGCAGTTCTTC.

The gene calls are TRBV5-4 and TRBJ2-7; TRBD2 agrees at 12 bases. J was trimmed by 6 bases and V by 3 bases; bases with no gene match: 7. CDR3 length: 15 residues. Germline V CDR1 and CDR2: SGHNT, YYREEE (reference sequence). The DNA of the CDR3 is TGTGCCAGCAGCTCGCTAGCGGGAGGGGGGCGCGAGCAGTACTTC. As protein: CASSSLAGGGREQYF.

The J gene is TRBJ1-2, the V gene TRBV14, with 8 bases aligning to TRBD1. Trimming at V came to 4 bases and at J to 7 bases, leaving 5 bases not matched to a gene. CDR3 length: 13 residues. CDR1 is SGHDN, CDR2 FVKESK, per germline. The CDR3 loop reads CASSPRGRVGYTF. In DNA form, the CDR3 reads TGTGCCAGCAGCCCCAGGGGGCGCGTTGGCTACACCTTC. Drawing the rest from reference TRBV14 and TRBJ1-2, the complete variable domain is EAGVTQFPSHSVIEKGQTVTLRCDPISGHDNLYWYRRVMGKEIKFLLHFVKESKQDESGMPNNRFLAERTGGTYSTLKVQPAELEDSGVYFCASSPRGRVGYTFGSGTRLTVV.

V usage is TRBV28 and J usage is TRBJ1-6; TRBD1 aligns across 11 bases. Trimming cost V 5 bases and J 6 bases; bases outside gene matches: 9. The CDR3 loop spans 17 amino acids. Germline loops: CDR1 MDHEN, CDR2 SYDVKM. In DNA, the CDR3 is TGTGCCAGCAGTGTGAAGGGACAGGGGGTGAGTAATTCACCCCTCCACTTT. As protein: CASSVKGQGVSNSPLHF.

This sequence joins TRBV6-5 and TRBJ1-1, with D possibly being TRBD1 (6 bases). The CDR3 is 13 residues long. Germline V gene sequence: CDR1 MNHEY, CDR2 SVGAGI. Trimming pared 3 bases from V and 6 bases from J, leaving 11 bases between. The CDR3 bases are TGTGCCAGCAGTTATAACAGGGACGCTGAAGCTTTCTTT. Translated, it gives CASSYNRDAEAFF.

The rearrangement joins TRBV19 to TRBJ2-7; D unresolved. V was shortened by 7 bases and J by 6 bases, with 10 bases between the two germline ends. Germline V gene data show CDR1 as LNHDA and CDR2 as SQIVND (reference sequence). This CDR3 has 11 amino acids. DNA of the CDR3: TGTGCCAGTACAAAACCGGTCGAGCAGTACTTC. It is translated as CASTKPVEQYF.

The CDR3 sequence is CASSAWTGTYEQYF. CDR3 nucleotides: TGTGCCAGCAGTGCCTGGACAGGCACCTACGAGCAGTACTTC. The chain recombines TRBV2 with TRBJ2-7; 7 positions match TRBD1. Germline CDR1 reads SNHLY; CDR2 reads FYNNEI. After removal of 4 bases from V and 2 bases from J, the junction contained 5 bases not matched to a gene. This CDR3 is built from 14 residues.

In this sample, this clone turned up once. For the CDR3, the DNA is TGTGCCAGCAGCGATTACGGGTCAGATACGCAGTATTTT. This gives the protein CASSDYGSDTQYF. The rearrangement joins TRBV6-5 to TRBJ2-3; D ambiguous. The ends were cut back, 6 bases at V and 4 bases at J, with 11 bases in the middle. The CDR3 extends over 13 amino acids. The germline CDR1 and CDR2 sequences are MNHEY and SVGAGI.

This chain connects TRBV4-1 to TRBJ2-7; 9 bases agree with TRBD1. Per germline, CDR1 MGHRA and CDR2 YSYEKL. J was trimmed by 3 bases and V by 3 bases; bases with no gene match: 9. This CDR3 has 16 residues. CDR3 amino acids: CASSQVTPGQGYEQYF. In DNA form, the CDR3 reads TGCGCCAGCAGCCAGGTAACTCCGGGACAGGGCTACGAGCAGTACTTC.

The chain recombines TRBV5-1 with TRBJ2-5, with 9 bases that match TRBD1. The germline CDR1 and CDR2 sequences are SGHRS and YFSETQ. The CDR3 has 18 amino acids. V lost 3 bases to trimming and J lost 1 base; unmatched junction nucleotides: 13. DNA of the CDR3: TGCGCCAGCAGCTCAGGACAGGGGCTGGGGGGACTCCAAGAGACCCAGTACTTC. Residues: CASSSGQGLGGLQETQYF.

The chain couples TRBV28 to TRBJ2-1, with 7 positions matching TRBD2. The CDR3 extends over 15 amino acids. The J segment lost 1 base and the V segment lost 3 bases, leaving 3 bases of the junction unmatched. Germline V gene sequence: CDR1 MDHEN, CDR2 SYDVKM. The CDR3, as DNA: TGTGCCAGCAGTTTCAGCGGGGCTTCCTACAATGAGCAGTTCTTC. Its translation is CASSFSGASYNEQFF. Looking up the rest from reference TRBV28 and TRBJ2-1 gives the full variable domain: DVKVTQSSRYLVKRTGEKVFLECVQDMDHENMFWYRQDPGLGLRLIYFSYDVKMKEKGDIPEGYSVSREKKERFSLILESASTNQTSMYLCASSFSGASYNEQFFGPGTRLTVL.

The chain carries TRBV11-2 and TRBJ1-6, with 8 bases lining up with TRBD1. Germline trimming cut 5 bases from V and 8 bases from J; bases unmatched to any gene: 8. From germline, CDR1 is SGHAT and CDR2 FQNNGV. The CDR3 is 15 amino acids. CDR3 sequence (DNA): TGTGCCAGCAGCCGTCGTGGACAGGGAGATTCACCCCTCCACTTT. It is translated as CASSRRGQGDSPLHF.

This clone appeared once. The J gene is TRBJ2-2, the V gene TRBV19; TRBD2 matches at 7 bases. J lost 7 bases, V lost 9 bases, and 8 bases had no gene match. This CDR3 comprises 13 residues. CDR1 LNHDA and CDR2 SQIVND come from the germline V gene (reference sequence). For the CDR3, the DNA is TGTGCCAGCCAGCGGGGTAGCGTCGGGGAGCTGTTTTTT. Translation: CASQRGSVGELFF.

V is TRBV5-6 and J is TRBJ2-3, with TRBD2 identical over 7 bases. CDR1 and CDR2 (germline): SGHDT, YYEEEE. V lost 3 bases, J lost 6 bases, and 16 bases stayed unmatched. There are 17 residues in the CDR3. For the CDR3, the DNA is TGTGCCAGCAGCTCCCGGGCGGGGTGGGGGGGTCGGGATACGCAGTATTTT. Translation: CASSSRAGWGGRDTQYF.